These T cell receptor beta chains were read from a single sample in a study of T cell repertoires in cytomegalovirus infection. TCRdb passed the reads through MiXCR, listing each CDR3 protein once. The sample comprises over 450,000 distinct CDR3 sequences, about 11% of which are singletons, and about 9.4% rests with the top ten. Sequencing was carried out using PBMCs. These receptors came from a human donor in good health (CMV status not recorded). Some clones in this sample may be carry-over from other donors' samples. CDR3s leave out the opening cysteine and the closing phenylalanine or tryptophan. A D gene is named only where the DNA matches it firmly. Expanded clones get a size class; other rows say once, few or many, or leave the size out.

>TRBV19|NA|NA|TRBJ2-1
ASSIGLISYNEQF
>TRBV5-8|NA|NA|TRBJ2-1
ASSSDTSSYNEQF
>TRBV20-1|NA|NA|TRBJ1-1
SARDPTGNTEAF
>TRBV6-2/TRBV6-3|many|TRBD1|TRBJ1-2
ASKRGRDRLSYGYT
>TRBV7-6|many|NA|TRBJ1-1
ASSLLRARNTEAF
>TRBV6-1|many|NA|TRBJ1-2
ASRGNGDGYT
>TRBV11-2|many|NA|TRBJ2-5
ASSGMVRGQETQY
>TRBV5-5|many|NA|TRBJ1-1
ASSLWRQLNTEAF
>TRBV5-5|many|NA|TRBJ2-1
ASSLEENLFNEQF
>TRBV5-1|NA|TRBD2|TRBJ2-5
ASSAGLAGPQETQY
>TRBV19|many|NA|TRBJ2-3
ASISREDTQY
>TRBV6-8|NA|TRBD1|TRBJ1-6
ASSQGAEYSPLH
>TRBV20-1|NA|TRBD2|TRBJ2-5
SARGTSGQETQY
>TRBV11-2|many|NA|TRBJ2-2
ASSLTRLRPGELF
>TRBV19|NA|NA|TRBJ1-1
ASSLYGSTEAF
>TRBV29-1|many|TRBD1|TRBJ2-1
SSLRTGDYNEQF
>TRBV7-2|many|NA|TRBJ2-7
ASSLTGDSLH
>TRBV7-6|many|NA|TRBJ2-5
ASSADQGDFQETQY
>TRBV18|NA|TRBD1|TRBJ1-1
ASSPVTGDTEAF
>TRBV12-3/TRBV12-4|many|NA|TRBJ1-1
ASSRLTEAF
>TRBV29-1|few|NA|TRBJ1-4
SVEGGANEKLF
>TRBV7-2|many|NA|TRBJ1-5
ASSLDWGPSNQPQH
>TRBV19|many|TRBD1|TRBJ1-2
ASSTDRAYGYT
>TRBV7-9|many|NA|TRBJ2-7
ASSLAKNEQY
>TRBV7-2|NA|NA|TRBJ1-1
ASSLVHTNTEAF
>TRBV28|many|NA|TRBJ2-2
ASSFTGPNTGELF
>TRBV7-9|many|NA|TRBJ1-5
ASSPSTGTNQPQH
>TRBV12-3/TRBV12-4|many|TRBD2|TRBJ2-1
ASSFRAGGTYNEQF
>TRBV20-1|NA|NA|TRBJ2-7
SGGGQASYEQY
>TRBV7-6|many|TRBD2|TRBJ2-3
ASSLGPRRGRASDTQY
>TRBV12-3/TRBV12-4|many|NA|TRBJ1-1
ASRPPGQNTEAF
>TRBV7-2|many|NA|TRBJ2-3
ASSLPTDTQY
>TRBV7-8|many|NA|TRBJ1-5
ASSSGTRTRISNQPQH
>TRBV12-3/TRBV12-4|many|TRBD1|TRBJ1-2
ASSLRGTGDGYT
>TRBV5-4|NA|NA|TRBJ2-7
ASSSQQGPPSYEQY
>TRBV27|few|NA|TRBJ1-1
ASCAPGGTEAF
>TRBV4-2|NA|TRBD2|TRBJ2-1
ASSQDPAAGGRGEQF
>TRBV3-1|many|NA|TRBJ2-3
ASSHTERGAGDTQY
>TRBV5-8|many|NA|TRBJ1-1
ASKRSPSGNTEAF
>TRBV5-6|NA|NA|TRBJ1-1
ASRGKLNTEAF
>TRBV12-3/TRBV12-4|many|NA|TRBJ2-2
ASSFLTPGGELF
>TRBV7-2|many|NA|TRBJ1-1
ASSFTRTEAF
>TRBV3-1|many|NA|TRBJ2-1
ASSQDTGFNEQF
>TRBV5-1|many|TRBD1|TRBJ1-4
ASSLGQPNEKLF
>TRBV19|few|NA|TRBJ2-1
ASSMVGGPPNEQF
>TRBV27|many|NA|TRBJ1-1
ASSRGRGEAF
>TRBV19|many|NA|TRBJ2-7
ASSTRTPGAEQY
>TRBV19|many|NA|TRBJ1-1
ASSIGTGRNTEAF
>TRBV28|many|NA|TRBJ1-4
ASRQNEKLF
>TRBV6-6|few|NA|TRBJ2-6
ASSKRQLSGANVLT
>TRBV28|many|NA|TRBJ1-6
ASSFRDPWNSPLH
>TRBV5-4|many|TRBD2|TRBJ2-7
ASSLAGAGVKEQY
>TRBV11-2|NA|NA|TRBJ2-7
ASSPPLLDSYEQY
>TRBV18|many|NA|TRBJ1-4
ASSPPGPNEKLF
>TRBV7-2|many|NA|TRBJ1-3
ASSPGQPSSGNTIY
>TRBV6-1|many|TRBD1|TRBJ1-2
ASSGGGQGEGYT
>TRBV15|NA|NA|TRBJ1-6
ATSREGTLTSPLH
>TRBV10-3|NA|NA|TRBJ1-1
AIARVESPEAF